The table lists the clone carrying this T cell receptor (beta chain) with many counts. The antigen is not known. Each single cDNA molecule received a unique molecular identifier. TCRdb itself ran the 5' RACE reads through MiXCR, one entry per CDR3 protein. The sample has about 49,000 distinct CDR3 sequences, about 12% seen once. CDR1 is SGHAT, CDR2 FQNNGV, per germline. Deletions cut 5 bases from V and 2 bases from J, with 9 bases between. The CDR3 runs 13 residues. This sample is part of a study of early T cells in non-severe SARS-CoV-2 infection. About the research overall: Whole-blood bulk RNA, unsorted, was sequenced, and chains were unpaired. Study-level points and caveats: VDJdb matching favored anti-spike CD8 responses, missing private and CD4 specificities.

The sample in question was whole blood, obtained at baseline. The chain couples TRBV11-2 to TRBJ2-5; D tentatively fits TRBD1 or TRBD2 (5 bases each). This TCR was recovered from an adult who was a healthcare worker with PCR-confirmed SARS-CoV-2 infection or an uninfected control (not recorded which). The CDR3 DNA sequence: TGTGCCAGCAGCGGGGACGGTCAAGAGACCCAGTACTTC. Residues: CASSGDGQETQYF.